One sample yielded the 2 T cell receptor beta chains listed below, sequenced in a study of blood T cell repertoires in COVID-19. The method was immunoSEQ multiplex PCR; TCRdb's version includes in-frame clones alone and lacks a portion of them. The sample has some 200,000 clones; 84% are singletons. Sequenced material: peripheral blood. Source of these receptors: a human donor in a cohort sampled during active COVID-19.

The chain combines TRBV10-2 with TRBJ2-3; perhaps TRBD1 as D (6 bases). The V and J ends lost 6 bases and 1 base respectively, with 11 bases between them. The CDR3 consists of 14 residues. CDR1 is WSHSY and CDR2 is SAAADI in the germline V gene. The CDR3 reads CASRPQGRTDTQYF. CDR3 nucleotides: TGCGCCAGCAGACCCCAGGGGCGCACAGATACGCAGTATTTT.

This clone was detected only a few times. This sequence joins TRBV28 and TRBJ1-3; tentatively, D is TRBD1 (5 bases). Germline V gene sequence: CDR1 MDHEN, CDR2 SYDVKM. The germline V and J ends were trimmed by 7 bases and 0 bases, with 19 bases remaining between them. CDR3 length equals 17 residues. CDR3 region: CASTGAKGSHSGNTIYF. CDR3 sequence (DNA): TGTGCCAGCACTGGGGCCAAAGGCTCGCACTCTGGAAACACCATATATTTT.